This TCR beta chain was documented in a study of technical replicates of blood from several donors. V lost 8 bases and J lost 0, with 11 bases in between. CDR1 is WNHNN and CDR2 is SYGVQD in the germline V gene (reference sequence). This CDR3 has 14 amino acids. Sequencing was performed with immunoSEQ multiplex PCR; in TCRdb, only in-frame clones are kept and a portion is missing. The sample holds about 88,000 clones, about 90% seen once. The rearrangement joins TRBV10-1 to TRBJ1-3, with a weak D call TRBD1 (6 bases). Sequencing used T cells isolated from PBMCs. This receptor was taken from a human donor in good health. The CDR3 spells CASSWTASGNTIYF. In nucleotides, the CDR3 is TGCGCCAGCTCCTGGACAGCCTCTGGAAACACCATATATTTT.